One sample yielded the 20 T cell receptor beta chains listed below, sequenced in a study of T cell repertoires in cytomegalovirus infection. These receptors' antigens are unknown. TCRdb redid the calling of the reads with MiXCR, one entry per CDR3 protein. Found here are about 830,000 distinct CDR3 sequences, about 30% of them singletons; the top ten hold over 10%. The source was cultured CD8+ T cells from PBMCs, collected from culture after CMV antigen stimulation. These receptors were obtained from a human donor in good health (CMV status not recorded). Some clones in this sample may be carry-over from other donors' samples.

This clonotype was seen only a few times. This rearrangement joins TRBV19 to TRBJ2-1; D may be TRBD1 (6 bases). CDR1 and CDR2 (germline): LNHDA, SQIVND (reference sequence). The CDR3 runs 15 residues. V was shortened by 5 bases and J by 3 bases, with 14 bases between the two germline ends. Here the CDR3 reads CASSDDRFDYNEQFF. The DNA of the CDR3 is TGTGCCAGTAGTGACGACAGGTTCGACTACAATGAGCAGTTCTTC.

The rearrangement links TRBV29-1 to TRBJ1-2, with D maybe TRBD1 (5 bases). The CDR3 length is 12 residues. The V end was cut by 2 bases, the J end by 8 bases, with 12 bases between. Germline values: CDR1 SQVTM, CDR2 ANQGSEA. In nucleotides, the CDR3 is TGCAGCGTTGAAAACAGGCGGAGAGGCTACACCTTC. Amino acid sequence: CSVENRRRGYTF.

J is TRBJ1-1 and V is TRBV19, with 7 bases aligning to TRBD1. The CDR3 consists of 13 residues. The V gene's germline CDR1 is LNHDA and CDR2 SQIVND (reference sequence). J was trimmed by 6 bases and V by 6 bases; bases with no gene match: 7. The CDR3 is CASSEGAGAEAFF. CDR3 bases: TGTGCCAGTAGCGAGGGGGCGGGTGCTGAAGCTTTCTTT.

This clonotype came up a few times. The genes are TRBV11-2 and TRBJ2-7; weak D call: TRBD1 (6 bases). This CDR3 has 11 amino acids. CDR1 is SGHAT and CDR2 is FQNNGV in the germline V gene. Trimming took off 8 bases at V and 6 bases at J, with 11 bases between the two ends. The CDR3 nucleotides are TGTGCCAGCCGAGCCAGGGGCGAGCAGTACGTC. Translating gives CASRARGEQYV.

The rearrangement joins TRBV2 to TRBJ1-4, with no clear D. In germline, CDR1 is SNHLY, CDR2 FYNNEI. Trimming removed 2 bases from V and 8 bases from J, with 18 bases in between. This CDR3 is 16 amino acids long. CDR3: CASSEFPGPRREKLFF. In DNA, the CDR3 is TGTGCCAGCAGTGAATTCCCGGGCCCGAGGCGGGAAAAACTGTTTTTT.

The genes are TRBV6-2 or TRBV6-3 and TRBJ1-1; no clear D gene. CDR1 and CDR2 (germline): MNHEY, SVGEGT. The CDR3 length is 16 residues. V was pared by 6 bases and J by 7 bases, with 24 bases between. The CDR3 is CASRPSTDSRTFEAFF. As DNA, the CDR3 is TGTGCCAGCAGGCCATCGACGGACTCACGAACATTTGAAGCTTTCTTT.

This clonotype occurred many times. The chain carries TRBV7-2 and TRBJ2-1; D is possibly TRBD2 (6 bases). The CDR3 has 14 residues. Germline V gene sequence: CDR1 SGHTA, CDR2 FQGNSA. Trimming pared 3 bases from V and 6 bases from J, leaving 12 bases between. The CDR3 loop reads CASSFGGALNEQFF. In nucleotides, the CDR3 is TGTGCCAGCAGCTTCGGCGGGGCCCTCAATGAGCAGTTCTTC.

This clonotype appeared a few times. The chain uses TRBV5-5 and TRBJ2-1; 10 nucleotides line up with TRBD2. Germline V CDR1 and CDR2: SGHKS, YYEKEE (reference sequence). J lost 6 bases, V lost 2 bases, and 11 bases had no gene match. The CDR3 has 17 residues. The CDR3 bases are TGTGCCAGCAGCTTAGCCGCTGGGAAGCGGGGGGGCAATGAGCAGTTCTTC. This codes for CASSLAAGKRGGNEQFF.

This clonotype has only a few counts. The chain recombines TRBV7-9 with TRBJ1-6; 8 positions agree with TRBD1. This CDR3 region has 16 residues. Trimming took 4 bases from V and 7 from J; bases not matched to a gene: 9. Looked up from germline, CDR1 is SEHNR and CDR2 is FQNEAQ (reference sequence). CDR3 coding DNA: TGTGCCAGCAGCTGGCCTCAGGGGGCCGGGAATTCACCCCTCCACTTT. Residues: CASSWPQGAGNSPLHF.

This clonotype has just a few counts. The chain employs TRBV4-2 and TRBJ1-1; D is ambiguous. V lost 1 base and J lost 0, with 9 bases in between. The CDR3 is 15 residues long. Germline V lookup: CDR1 LGHNA, CDR2 YNFKEQ. CDR3 coding DNA: TGTGCCAGCAGCCAAGTTCACCAGATGAACACTGAAGCTTTCTTT. Its translation is CASSQVHQMNTEAFF.

This clonotype has a handful of counts. This rearrangement joins TRBV10-3 to TRBJ1-2, with no clear D. V was pared by 6 bases and J by 6 bases, with 11 bases between. This CDR3 is built from 12 residues. Per germline, CDR1 ENHRY and CDR2 SYGVKD. CDR3 sequence reads: CAISLDTHGYTF. The CDR3 bases are TGTGCCATCAGCCTCGACACCCATGGCTACACCTTC.

The chain has TRBV27 and TRBJ1-5; no definite D call. Germline-derived CDR1 and CDR2 are MNHEY and SMNVEV (reference sequence). This CDR3 region has 16 residues. With 2 bases removed from V and 0 bases from J, the gap between germline ends came to 11 bases. CDR3: CASSLGSDYSNQPQHF. The CDR3 DNA sequence: TGTGCCAGCAGTTTAGGATCAGACTATAGCAATCAGCCCCAGCATTTT.

This clonotype was counted a few times. The chain has TRBV4-3 and TRBJ2-1, with 9 bases that match TRBD1. This CDR3 has 13 amino acids. Germline-derived CDR1 and CDR2 are LGHNA and YSLEER. Trimming cost V 5 bases and J 6 bases; bases outside gene matches: 2. In nucleotides, the CDR3 is TGCGCCAGCAGCACGGGACAGGGCAATGAGCAGTTCTTC. As protein: CASSTGQGNEQFF.

CDR3 DNA: TGTGCCAGCAGCAAGGGAGATAGCAATCAGCCCCAGCATTTT. This gives the protein CASSKGDSNQPQHF. This chain joins TRBV6-1 and TRBJ1-5; D unresolved. With 6 bases removed from V and 0 bases from J, the gap between germline ends came to 9 bases. In germline, CDR1 is MNHNS, CDR2 SASEGT. The CDR3 covers 14 residues.

The CDR3 region is CAISIDSDEQYV. The CDR3 nucleotides read TGTGCCATCAGCATTGACTCGGACGAGCAGTACGTC. The chain employs TRBV10-3 and TRBJ2-7; unclear D gene. CDR1 and CDR2 from the germline V gene are ENHRY and SYGVKD. CDR3 length equals 12 residues. The V end lost 6 bases, the J end lost 5 bases, and 11 bases lay between the germline ends.

V usage is TRBV20-1 and J usage is TRBJ2-1; D gene unclear. Between the trimmed V and J ends, which lost 3 bases and 4 bases, there was a span of 13 bases. The CDR3 runs to 14 residues. Germline CDR1 is DFQATT and CDR2 is SNEGSKA (reference sequence). The CDR3 region is CSARDGPYYNEQFF. CDR3 DNA sequence: TGCAGTGCTAGGGACGGACCTTATTACAATGAGCAGTTCTTC.

The sample holds a few counts of this clonotype. V and J are TRBV28 and TRBJ1-4, with D possibly TRBD1 on 6 matching bases. In germline, CDR1 is MDHEN, CDR2 SYDVKM. The CDR3 is 13 amino acids. The V and J ends lost 3 bases and 10 bases respectively, with 12 bases between them. The CDR3 DNA follows: TGTGCCAGCAGTTTCCCACAGGGTTTAAAACTGTTTTTT. It yields the protein CASSFPQGLKLFF.

The CDR3 is CASRGQPRDEQFF. In DNA, the CDR3 is TGTGCCAGCAGGGGACAGCCTAGGGATGAGCAGTTCTTC. V is TRBV27 and J is TRBJ2-1, with 7 bases that match TRBD1. With V trimmed by 6 bases and J by 8 bases, 7 bases remained unmatched. The CDR3 totals 13 residues. Germline-derived CDR1 and CDR2 are MNHEY and SMNVEV (reference sequence).

This chain connects TRBV20-1 to TRBJ1-1; unclear D gene. CDR1 and CDR2 from the germline V gene are DFQATT and SNEGSKA (reference sequence). The CDR3 consists of 13 residues. V was shortened by 3 bases and J by 4 bases, with 12 bases between the two germline ends. This CDR3 reads CSASGAMGTEAFF. DNA for the CDR3: TGCAGTGCTAGCGGAGCTATGGGCACTGAAGCTTTCTTT.

The J gene is TRBJ2-5, the V gene TRBV9; TRBD2 matches at 8 bases. Trimming at V came to 0 bases and at J to 5 bases, leaving 6 bases not matched to a gene. The V gene's germline CDR1 is SGDLS and CDR2 YYNGEE. The CDR3 covers 15 residues. CDR3 sequence (DNA): TGTGCCAGCAGCGTAGGGACTAGCAAAGCGGAGACCCAGTACTTC. It specifies CASSVGTSKAETQYF.